This T cell receptor (beta chain) was found in a study of CD8+CD57+ T cells in acquired aplastic anemia. Study overall: Sorted CD4+ plus CD8+ cells gave DNA averaging around 3.2 ug.

The TCR beta profiling, which covered VDJ combination and CDR3 sequence, was carried out using genomic DNA as the template. TCRdb called the reads again in MiXCR, with one record for every CDR3 protein. The sample shows 110,000 or so distinct CDR3 sequences, 40% to 65% of them seen only once. Germline trimming cut 6 bases from V and 1 base from J; bases unmatched to any gene: 7. The CDR3 contains 15 residues. CDR1 and CDR2 from the germline V gene are LNHDA and SQIVND (reference sequence). This clonotype was counted only a few times. The receptor was isolated from a human donor in good health, serving as a control. The rearrangement links TRBV19 to TRBJ1-1; 8 bases line up with TRBD1. Sequenced: sorted CD4+, CD8+, or CD8+CD57+ T cells (not recorded which) from PBMCs. The CDR3 coding sequence is TGTGCCAGTAGCACAGACAGGGGCCCGAACACTGAAGCTTTCTTT. Translated, it gives CASSTDRGPNTEAFF.